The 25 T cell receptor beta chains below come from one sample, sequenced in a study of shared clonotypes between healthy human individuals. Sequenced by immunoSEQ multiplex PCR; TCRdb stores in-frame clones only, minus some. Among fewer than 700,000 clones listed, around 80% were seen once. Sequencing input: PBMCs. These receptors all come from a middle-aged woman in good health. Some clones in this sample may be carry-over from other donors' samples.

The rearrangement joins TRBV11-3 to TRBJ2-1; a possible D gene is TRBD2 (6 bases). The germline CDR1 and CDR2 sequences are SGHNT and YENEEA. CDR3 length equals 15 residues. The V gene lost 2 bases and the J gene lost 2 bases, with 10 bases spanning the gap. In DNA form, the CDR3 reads TGTGCCAGCAGCTTACGGCGGGGCACCTACAATGAGCAGTTCTTC. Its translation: CASSLRRGTYNEQFF.

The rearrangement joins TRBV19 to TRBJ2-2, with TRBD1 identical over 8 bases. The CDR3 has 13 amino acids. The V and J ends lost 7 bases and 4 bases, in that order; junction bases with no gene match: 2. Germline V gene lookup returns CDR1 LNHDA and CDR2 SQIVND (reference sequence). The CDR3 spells CASKDRVTGELFF. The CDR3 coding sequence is TGTGCCAGTAAGGACAGGGTCACCGGGGAGCTGTTTTTT.

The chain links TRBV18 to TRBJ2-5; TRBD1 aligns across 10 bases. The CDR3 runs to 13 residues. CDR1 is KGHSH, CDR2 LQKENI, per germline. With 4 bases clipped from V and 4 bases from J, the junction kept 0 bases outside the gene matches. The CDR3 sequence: CASSRDRGETQYF. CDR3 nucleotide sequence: TGTGCCAGCTCACGGGACAGGGGAGAGACCCAGTACTTC. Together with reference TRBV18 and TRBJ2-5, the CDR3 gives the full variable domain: NAGVMQNPRHLVRRRGQEARLRCSPMKGHSHVYWYRQLPEEGLKFMVYLQKENIIDESGMPKERFSAEFPKEGPSILRIQQVVRGDSAAYFCASSRDRGETQYFGPGTRLLVL.

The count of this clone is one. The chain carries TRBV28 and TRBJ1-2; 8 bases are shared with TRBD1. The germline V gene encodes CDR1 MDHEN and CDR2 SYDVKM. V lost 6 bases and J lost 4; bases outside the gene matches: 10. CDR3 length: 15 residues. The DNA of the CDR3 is TGTGCCAGCAGAATAAATCAGGGGGCCGGCTATGGCTACACCTTC. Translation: CASRINQGAGYGYTF.

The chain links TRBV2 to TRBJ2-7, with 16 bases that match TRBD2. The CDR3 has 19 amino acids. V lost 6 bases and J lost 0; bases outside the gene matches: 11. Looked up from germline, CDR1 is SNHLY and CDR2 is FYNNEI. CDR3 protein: CASSSGGTSGRALSYEQYF. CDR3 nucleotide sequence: TGTGCCAGCAGCAGTGGGGGGACTAGCGGGAGGGCGCTCTCCTACGAGCAGTACTTC.

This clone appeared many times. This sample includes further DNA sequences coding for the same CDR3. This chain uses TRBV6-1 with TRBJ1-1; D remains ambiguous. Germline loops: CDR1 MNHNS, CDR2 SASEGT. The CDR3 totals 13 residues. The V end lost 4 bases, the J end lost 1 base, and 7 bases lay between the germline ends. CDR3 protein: CASSARENTEAFF. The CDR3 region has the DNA TGTGCCAGCAGTGCCCGGGAGAACACTGAAGCTTTCTTT.

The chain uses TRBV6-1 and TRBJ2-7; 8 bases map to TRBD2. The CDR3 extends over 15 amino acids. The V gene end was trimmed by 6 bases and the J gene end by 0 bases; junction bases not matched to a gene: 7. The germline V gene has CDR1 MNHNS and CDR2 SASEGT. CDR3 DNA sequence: TGTGCCAGCAGCGATTTAGCGGGGAGCTCCTACGAGCAGTACTTC. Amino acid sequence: CASSDLAGSSYEQYF.

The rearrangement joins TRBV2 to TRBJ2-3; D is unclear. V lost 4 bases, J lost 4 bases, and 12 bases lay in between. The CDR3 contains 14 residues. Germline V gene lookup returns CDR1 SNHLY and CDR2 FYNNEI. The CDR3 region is CASSVYRVADTQYF. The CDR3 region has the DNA TGTGCCAGCAGTGTGTACCGGGTGGCAGATACGCAGTATTTT. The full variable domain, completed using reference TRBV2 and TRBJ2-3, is EPEVTQTPSHQVTQMGQEVILRCVPISNHLYFYWYRQILGQKVEFLVSFYNNEISEKSEIFDDQFSVERPDGSNFTLKIRSTKLEDSAMYFCASSVYRVADTQYFGPGTRLTVL.

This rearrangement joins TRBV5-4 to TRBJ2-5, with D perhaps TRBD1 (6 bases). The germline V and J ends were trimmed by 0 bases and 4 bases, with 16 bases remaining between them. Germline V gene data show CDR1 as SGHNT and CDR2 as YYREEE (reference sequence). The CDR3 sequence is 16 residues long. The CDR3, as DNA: TGTGCCAGCAGCTTGGCAGGGACACCTAGGCCAGAGACCCAGTACTTC. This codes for CASSLAGTPRPETQYF.

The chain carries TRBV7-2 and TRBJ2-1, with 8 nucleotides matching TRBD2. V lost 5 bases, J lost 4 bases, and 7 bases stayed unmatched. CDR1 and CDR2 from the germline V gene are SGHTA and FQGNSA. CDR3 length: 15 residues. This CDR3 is CASSDDSGSYNEQFF. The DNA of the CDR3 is TGTGCCAGCAGCGACGACAGCGGGAGTTACAATGAGCAGTTCTTC.

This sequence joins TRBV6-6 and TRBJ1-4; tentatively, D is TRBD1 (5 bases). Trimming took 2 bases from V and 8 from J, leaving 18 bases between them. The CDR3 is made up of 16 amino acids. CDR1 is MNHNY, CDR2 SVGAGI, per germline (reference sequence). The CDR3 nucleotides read TGTGCCAGCAGTTACCCTCCGGACGGGGCCGTGGAAAAACTGTTTTTT. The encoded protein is CASSYPPDGAVEKLFF.

This chain's CDR3 is CASISTGEKLFF. CDR3 DNA sequence: TGTGCCAGCATCTCAACAGGGGAAAAACTGTTTTTT. The V and J genes are TRBV13 and TRBJ1-4; perhaps TRBD1 as D (6 bases). Trimming removed 7 bases from V and 8 bases from J, with 11 bases in between. CDR3 length: 12 residues. The V gene's germline CDR1 is PRHDT and CDR2 FYEKMQ (reference sequence).

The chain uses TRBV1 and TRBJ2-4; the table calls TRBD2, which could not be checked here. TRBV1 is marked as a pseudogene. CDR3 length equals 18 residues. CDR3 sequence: CTSPLLAGGSQAKNIQYF. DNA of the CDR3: TGCACCAGCCCTCTACTAGCGGGAGGGTCTCAGGCCAAAAACATTCAGTACTTC.

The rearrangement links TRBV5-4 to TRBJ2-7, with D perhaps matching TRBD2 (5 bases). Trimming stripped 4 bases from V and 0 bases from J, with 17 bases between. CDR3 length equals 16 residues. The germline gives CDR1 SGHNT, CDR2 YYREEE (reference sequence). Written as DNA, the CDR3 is TGTGCCAGCAGCCTAAACGGAGGTAGCTACTCCTACGAGCAGTACTTC. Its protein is CASSLNGGSYSYEQYF. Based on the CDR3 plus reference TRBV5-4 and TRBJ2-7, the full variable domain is ETGVTQSPTHLIKTRGQQVTLRCSSQSGHNTVSWYQQALGQGPQFIFQYYREEENGRGNFPPRFSGLQFPNYSSELNVNALELDDSALYLCASSLNGGSYSYEQYFGPGTRLTVT.

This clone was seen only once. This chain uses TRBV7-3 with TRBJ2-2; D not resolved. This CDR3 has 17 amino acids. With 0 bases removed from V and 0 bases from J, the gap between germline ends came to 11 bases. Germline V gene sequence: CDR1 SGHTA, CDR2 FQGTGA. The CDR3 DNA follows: TGTGCCAGCAGCTTAACGGGGAATACCGCGAACACCGGGGAGCTGTTTTTT. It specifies CASSLTGNTANTGELFF.

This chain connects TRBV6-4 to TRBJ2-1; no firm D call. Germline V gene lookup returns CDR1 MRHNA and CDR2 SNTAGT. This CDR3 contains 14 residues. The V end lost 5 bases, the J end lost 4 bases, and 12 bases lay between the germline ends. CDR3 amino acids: CASSPAGDYNEQFF. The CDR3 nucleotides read TGTGCCAGCAGTCCGGCAGGAGATTACAATGAGCAGTTCTTC.

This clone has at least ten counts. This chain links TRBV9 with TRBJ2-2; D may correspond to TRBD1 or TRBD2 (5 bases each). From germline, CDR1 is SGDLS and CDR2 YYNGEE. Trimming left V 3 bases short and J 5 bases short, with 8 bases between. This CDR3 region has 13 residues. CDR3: CASSGGDTGELFF. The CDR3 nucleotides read TGTGCCAGCAGCGGAGGGGATACCGGGGAGCTGTTTTTT.

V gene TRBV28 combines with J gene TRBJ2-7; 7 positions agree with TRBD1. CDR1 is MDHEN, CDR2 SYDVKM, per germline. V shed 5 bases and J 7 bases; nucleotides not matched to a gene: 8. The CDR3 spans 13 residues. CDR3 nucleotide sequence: TGTGCCAGCAGTCCCCCGACAGGGCTTGAGCAGTACTTC. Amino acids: CASSPPTGLEQYF.

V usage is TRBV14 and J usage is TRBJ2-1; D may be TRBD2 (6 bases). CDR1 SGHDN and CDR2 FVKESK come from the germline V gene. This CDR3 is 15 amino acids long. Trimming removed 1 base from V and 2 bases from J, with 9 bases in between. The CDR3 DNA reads TGTGCCAGCAGCCAAGGTCCGGGAGCCTACAATGAGCAGTTCTTC. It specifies CASSQGPGAYNEQFF.

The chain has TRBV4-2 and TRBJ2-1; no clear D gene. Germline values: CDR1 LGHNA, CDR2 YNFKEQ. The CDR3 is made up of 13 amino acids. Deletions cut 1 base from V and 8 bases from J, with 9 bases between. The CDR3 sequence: CASSQVSADEQFF. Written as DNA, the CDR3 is TGTGCCAGCAGCCAAGTTTCAGCCGATGAGCAGTTCTTC.

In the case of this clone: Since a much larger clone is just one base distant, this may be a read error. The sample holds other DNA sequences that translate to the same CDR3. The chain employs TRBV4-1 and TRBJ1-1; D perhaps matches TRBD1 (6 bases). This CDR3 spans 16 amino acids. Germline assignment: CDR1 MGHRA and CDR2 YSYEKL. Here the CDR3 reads CASSPNRVLVDTEAFF. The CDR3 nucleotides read TGCGCCAGCAGCCCGAACAGGGTACTTGTGGACACTGAAGCCTTCTTT.

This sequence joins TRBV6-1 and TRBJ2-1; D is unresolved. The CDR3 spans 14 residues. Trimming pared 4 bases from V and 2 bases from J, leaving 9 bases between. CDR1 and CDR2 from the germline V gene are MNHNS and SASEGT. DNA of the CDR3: TGTGCCAGCAGTGCGGACCCCGCCTACAATGAGCAGTTCTTC. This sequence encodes CASSADPAYNEQFF.

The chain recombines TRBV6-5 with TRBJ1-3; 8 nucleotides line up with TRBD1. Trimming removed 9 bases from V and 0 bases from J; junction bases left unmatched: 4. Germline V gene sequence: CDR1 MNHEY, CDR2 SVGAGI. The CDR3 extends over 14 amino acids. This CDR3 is CASQGASSGNTIYF. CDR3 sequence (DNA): TGTGCCAGTCAGGGGGCTAGCTCTGGAAACACCATATATTTT.

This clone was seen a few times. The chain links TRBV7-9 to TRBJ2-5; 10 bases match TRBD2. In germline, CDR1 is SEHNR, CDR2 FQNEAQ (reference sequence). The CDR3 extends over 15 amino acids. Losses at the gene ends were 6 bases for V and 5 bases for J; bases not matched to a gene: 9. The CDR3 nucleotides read TGTGCCAGCAGTCCTAGCGGGGGACGTGCGGAGACCCAGTACTTC. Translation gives CASSPSGGRAETQYF.

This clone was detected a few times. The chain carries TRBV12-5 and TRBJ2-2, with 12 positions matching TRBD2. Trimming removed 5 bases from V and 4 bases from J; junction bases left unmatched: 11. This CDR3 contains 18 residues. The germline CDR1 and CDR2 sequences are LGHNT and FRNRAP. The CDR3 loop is CASGPRLAGALGTGELFF. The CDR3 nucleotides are TGTGCTAGTGGTCCTCGACTAGCGGGAGCATTGGGCACCGGGGAGCTGTTTTTT.